This T cell receptor (beta chain) was profiled in a study of neurological immune-mediated disorders. TCRdb re-analysed the 5' RACE reads in MiXCR, keeping a single row per CDR3 protein. The sample lists some 60,000 distinct CDR3 sequences, roughly 3.5% occurring once. This clonotype was observed at least ten times. A junction boundary mismatches the germline segment, possibly from a read error. CDR3 size: 17 residues. Germline V lookup: CDR1 SNHLY, CDR2 FYNNEI. Sequencing was carried out using PBMCs. The chain joins TRBV2 to TRBJ2-3; 10 bases line up with TRBD2. The sequence was collected from a woman aged 25 to 39 with multiple sclerosis. The CDR3 protein is CASSEAAGGPSTDTQYF. The CDR3 DNA reads TGTGCCAGCAGCGAAGCAGCGGGGGGGCCTAGCACAGATACGCAGTATTTT.